A single sample is the source of the 3 T cell receptor beta chains below, sequenced in a study of blood T cell repertoires in COVID-19. Measured with immunoSEQ multiplex PCR; TCRdb has only the in-frame clones, and not every one. Found here are more than 70,000 clones, approximately 88% of them singletons; the top ten hold 5.8%. Sequenced material: peripheral blood. Receptors were obtained from a man aged 50-59 years with active COVID-19.

The chain combines TRBV10-2 with TRBJ2-5; D is uncertain. Germline V gene lookup returns CDR1 WSHSY and CDR2 SAAADI. CDR3 length equals 11 residues. Trimming cost V 7 bases and J 5 bases, with 8 bases left between them. CDR3 protein: CASTDFETQYF. Written as DNA, the CDR3 is TGCGCCAGCACAGATTTTGAGACCCAGTACTTC.

The V gene is TRBV6-6, the J gene TRBJ1-6; no firm D call. Germline V CDR1 and CDR2: MNHNY, SVGAGI (reference sequence). V lost 5 bases to trimming and J lost 5 bases, with 19 bases between them. The CDR3 spans 17 residues. CDR3 sequence reads: CASSPGRSATNNSPLHF. CDR3 coding DNA: TGTGCCAGCAGTCCTGGGAGGTCAGCCACTAATAATTCACCCCTCCACTTT.

The rearrangement uses TRBV9 and TRBJ2-7; no firm D call. V lost 3 bases, J lost 5 bases, and 9 bases lay in between. This CDR3 spans 12 amino acids. CDR1 and CDR2 from the germline V gene are SGDLS and YYNGEE. The CDR3 region has the DNA TGTGCCAGCAGCGCAGTAGGAGACGAGCAGTACTTC. This sequence encodes CASSAVGDEQYF. The full variable domain, rest sourced from reference TRBV9 and TRBJ2-7, is DSGVTQTPKHLITATGQRVTLRCSPRSGDLSVYWYQQSLDQGLQFLIQYYNGEERAKGNILERFSAQQFPDLHSELNLSSLELGDSALYFCASSAVGDEQYFGPGTRLTVT.